Below are 10 T cell receptor beta chains sequenced from a single sample in a study of shared clonotypes between healthy human individuals (TCRdb year 2020). Library generation was performed with the immunoSEQ multiplex PCR assay. Imported from immuneACCESS, the table was reduced by TCRdb to in-frame sequences with V and J called. These copies leave out some clones; in studies compared against another copy, an unresolved V gene accounts for under half, and the cause of the remainder is not known. The sample records roughly 1 million clones, around 78% of which are singletons. More than 0.5% of the sample rests with the top ten. The sequenced material came from memory CD4+ T cells from PBMCs. The cell subset or site label, as the study defines it: CD45RA-negative fraction. These receptor sequences come from a man between 18 and 35 years old in good health. Some clones in this sample may be carry-over from other donors' samples.

The chain is built from TRBV5-1 and TRBJ2-7; 8 nucleotides align to TRBD1. Trimming cost V 4 bases and J 1 base; bases outside gene matches: 4. In germline, CDR1 is SGHRS, CDR2 YFSETQ. This CDR3 comprises 14 residues. The CDR3 is CASSPGQDSYEQYF. The CDR3 coding sequence is TGCGCCAGCAGCCCGGGACAGGATTCCTACGAGCAGTACTTC.

This clone was observed a handful of times. The CDR3 region has the DNA TGTGCCGCCCGGGGACGGACGAACACTGAAGCTTTCTTT. Translation gives CAARGRTNTEAFF. The V call is TRBV28, the J call TRBJ1-1; TRBD1 might be the D (5 bases). Trimming pared 11 bases from V and 1 base from J, leaving 14 bases between. Germline V gene sequence: CDR1 MDHEN, CDR2 SYDVKM. The CDR3 spans 13 residues.

This chain joins TRBV6-1 and TRBJ1-5; D call uncertain. Germline V gene sequence: CDR1 MNHNS, CDR2 SASEGT. There are 15 residues in the CDR3. The V end lost 0 bases, the J end lost 7 bases, and 13 bases lay between the germline ends. CDR3 region: CASSEAGVVGQPQHF. CDR3 bases: TGTGCCAGCAGTGAAGCAGGTGTGGTCGGACAGCCCCAGCATTTT.

This clone has a single count. The CDR3 DNA sequence: TGTGCCAGCAGTCTGGTGGTGACAGGTCTCACAGATACGCAGTATTTT. Amino acids: CASSLVVTGLTDTQYF. The chain joins TRBV28 to TRBJ2-3, with D tentatively TRBD1 (6 bases). CDR1 and CDR2 from the germline V gene are MDHEN and SYDVKM. The CDR3 has 16 residues. Trimming cost V 5 bases and J 2 bases, with 17 bases left between them.

J is TRBJ1-3 and V is TRBV10-1; tentative D call: TRBD1 (6 bases). V shed 9 bases and J shed 0 bases, with 15 bases lying between them. Germline assignment: CDR1 WNHNN and CDR2 SYGVQD (reference sequence). This CDR3 has 15 amino acids. The DNA of the CDR3 is TGCGCCAGGGCTCGACAGGCCCACTCTGGAAACACCATATATTTT. Residues: CARARQAHSGNTIYF.

V gene TRBV28 combines with J gene TRBJ1-5, with D unclear. V was pared by 0 bases and J by 0 bases, with 15 bases between. CDR1 MDHEN and CDR2 SYDVKM come from the germline V gene. CDR3 length equals 18 residues. The CDR3 protein is CASSLWGAAEYSNQPQHF. Here the CDR3 DNA reads TGTGCCAGCAGTTTATGGGGCGCGGCAGAATATAGCAATCAGCCCCAGCATTTT.

This clone was recorded a few times. This specimen includes other DNA sequences encoding the same CDR3. The chain has TRBV5-1 and TRBJ2-3, with unresolved D. The CDR3 covers 12 residues. V was pared by 3 bases and J by 3 bases, with 5 bases between. In germline, CDR1 is SGHRS, CDR2 YFSETQ. In DNA form, the CDR3 reads TGCGCCAGCAGCTACCTTACAGATACGCAGTATTTT. It yields the protein CASSYLTDTQYF.

The chain recombines TRBV4-3 with TRBJ1-2; the D gene is possibly TRBD1 (6 bases). CDR1 and CDR2 (germline): LGHNA, YSLEER. The CDR3 sequence is 13 residues long. Trimming stripped 3 bases from V and 5 bases from J, with 10 bases between. The CDR3 nucleotides are TGCGCCAGCAGCCACGGGGGCGTATATGGCTACACCTTC. It encodes CASSHGGVYGYTF.

This clone was seen only a few times. The chain links TRBV9 to TRBJ2-2, with no clear D. Germline-derived CDR1 and CDR2 are SGDLS and YYNGEE. V lost 0 bases and J lost 3, with 12 bases in between. The CDR3 is 16 amino acids. CDR3 in amino acids: CASSVGAYLDTGELFF. CDR3 bases: TGTGCCAGCAGCGTAGGGGCGTATCTGGACACCGGGGAGCTGTTTTTT. Using reference TRBV9 and TRBJ2-2 for the parts outside the CDR3, the full variable domain is DSGVTQTPKHLITATGQRVTLRCSPRSGDLSVYWYQQSLDQGLQFLIQYYNGEERAKGNILERFSAQQFPDLHSELNLSSLELGDSALYFCASSVGAYLDTGELFFGEGSRLTVL.

This sequence joins TRBV5-6 and TRBJ2-1; D may match TRBD1 or TRBD2 (5 bases each). This CDR3 is 15 amino acids long. Trimming took 4 bases from V and 3 from J, leaving 14 bases between them. Per the germline V gene, CDR1 is SGHDT and CDR2 is YYEEEE. The CDR3 sequence: CASSIRGRIYNEQFF. The DNA for the CDR3 is TGTGCCAGCAGCATCCGGGGCAGAATCTACAATGAGCAGTTCTTC.